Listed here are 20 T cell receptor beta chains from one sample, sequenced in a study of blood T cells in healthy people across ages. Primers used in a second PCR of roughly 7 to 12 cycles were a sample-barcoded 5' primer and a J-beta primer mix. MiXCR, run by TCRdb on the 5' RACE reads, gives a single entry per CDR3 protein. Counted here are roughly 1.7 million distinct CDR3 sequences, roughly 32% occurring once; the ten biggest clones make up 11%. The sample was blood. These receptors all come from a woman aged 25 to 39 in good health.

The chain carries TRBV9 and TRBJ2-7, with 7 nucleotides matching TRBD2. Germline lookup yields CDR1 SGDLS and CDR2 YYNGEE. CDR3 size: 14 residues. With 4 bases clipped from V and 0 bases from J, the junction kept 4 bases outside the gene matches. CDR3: CASSIGTTSYEQYF. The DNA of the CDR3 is TGTGCCAGCAGCATTGGGACTACCTCCTACGAGCAGTACTTC.

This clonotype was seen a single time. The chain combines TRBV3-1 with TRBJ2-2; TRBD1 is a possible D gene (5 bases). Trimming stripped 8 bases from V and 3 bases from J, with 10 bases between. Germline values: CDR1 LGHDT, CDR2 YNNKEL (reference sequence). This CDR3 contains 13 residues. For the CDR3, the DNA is TGTGCCAGCGGCAGGGTCGACACCGGGGAGCTGTTTTTT. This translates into CASGRVDTGELFF.

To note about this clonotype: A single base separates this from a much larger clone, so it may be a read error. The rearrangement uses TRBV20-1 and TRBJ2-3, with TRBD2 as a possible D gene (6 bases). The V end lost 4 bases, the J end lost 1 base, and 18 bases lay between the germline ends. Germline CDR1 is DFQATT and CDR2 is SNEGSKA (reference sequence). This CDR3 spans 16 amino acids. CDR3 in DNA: TGCAGTGCTATAGACCCCCCGGGAGATGGCACAGATACGCAGTATTTT. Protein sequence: CSAIDPPGDGTDTQYF.

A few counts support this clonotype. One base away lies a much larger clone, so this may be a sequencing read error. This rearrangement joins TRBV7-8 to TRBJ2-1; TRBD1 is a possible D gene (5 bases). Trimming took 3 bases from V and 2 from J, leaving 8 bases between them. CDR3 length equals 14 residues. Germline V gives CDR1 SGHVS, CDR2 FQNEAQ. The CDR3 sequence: CASSFRGAYNEQFF. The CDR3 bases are TGTGCCAGCAGCTTTAGGGGTGCCTACAATGAGCAGTTCTTC.

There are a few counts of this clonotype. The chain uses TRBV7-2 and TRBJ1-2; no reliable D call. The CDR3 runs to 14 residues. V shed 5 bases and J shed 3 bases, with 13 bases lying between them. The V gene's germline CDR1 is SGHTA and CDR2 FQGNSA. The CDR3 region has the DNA TGTGCCAGCAGCCGACCGGCACCCGACTATGGCTACACCTTC. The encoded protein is CASSRPAPDYGYTF.

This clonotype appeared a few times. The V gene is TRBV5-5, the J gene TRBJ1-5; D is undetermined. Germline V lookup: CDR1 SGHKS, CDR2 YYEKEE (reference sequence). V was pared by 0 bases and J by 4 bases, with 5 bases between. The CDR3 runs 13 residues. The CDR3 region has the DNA TGTGCCAGCAGCTTGGCCATAAATCAGCCCCAGCATTTT. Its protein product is CASSLAINQPQHF.

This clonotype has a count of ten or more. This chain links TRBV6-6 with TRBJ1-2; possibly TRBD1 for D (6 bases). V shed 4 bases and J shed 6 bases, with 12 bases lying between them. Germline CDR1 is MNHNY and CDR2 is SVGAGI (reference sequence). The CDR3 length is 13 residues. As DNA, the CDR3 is TGTGCCAGCAGTTTGTCTGGGGGCGATGGCTACACCTTC. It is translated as CASSLSGGDGYTF.

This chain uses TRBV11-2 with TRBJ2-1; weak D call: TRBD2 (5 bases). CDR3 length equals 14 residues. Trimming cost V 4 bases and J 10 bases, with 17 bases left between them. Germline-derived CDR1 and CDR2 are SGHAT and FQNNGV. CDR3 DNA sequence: TGTGCCAGCAGCTCGGCCGTAGCGCTGGGGGAGCAGTTCTTC. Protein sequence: CASSSAVALGEQFF.

CDR3 protein: CASSLSVADIQYF. CDR3 DNA: TGTGCCAGCTCTCTCTCGGTGGCGGACATTCAGTACTTC. This chain joins TRBV18 and TRBJ2-4; D not resolved. The CDR3 extends over 13 amino acids. Germline CDR1 and CDR2: KGHSH and LQKENI. With 6 bases removed from V and 8 bases from J, the gap between germline ends came to 14 bases.

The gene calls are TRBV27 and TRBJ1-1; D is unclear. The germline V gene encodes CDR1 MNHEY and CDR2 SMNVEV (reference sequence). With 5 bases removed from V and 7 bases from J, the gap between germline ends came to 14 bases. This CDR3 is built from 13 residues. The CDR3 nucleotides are TGTGCCAGCAGTGTACGGACGGCGGGTGAAGCTTTCTTT. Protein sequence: CASSVRTAGEAFF.

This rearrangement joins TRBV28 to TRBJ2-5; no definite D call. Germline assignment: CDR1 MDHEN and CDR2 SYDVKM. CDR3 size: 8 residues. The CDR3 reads CANPDGYF. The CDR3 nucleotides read TGTGCTAATCCGGACGGGTACTTC.

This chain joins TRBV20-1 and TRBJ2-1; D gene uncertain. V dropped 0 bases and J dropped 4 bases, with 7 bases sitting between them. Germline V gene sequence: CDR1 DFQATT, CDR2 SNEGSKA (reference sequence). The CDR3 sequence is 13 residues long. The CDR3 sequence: CSARDTEYNEQFF. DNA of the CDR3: TGCAGTGCTAGAGACACGGAATACAATGAGCAGTTCTTC.

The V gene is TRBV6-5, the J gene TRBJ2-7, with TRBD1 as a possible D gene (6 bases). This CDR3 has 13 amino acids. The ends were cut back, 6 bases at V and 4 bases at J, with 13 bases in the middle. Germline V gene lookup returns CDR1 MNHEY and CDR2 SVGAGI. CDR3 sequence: CASRQGQLYEQYF. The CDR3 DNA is TGTGCCAGCAGGCAAGGACAGTTATACGAGCAGTACTTC.

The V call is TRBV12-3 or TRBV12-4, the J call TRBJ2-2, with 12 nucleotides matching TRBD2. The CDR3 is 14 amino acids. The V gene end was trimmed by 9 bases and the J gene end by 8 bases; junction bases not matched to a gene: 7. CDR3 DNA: TGTGCCAGTCGGACTAGCGGGGACCTTGGGGAGCTGTTTTTT. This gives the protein CASRTSGDLGELFF.

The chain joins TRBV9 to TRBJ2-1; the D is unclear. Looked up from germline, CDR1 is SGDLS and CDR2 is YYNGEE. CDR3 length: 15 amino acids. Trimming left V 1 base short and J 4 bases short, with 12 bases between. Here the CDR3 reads CASSVNSRIYNEQFF. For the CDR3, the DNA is TGTGCCAGCAGCGTAAACTCCAGGATATACAATGAGCAGTTCTTC.

The CDR3 here is CASSQGLGENYEQYF. For the CDR3, the DNA is TGCGCCAGCAGCCAAGGGTTAGGGGAAAACTACGAGCAGTACTTC. The chain uses TRBV10-2 and TRBJ2-7; tentative D call: TRBD1 (5 bases). CDR3 length: 15 amino acids. The V gene's germline CDR1 is WSHSY and CDR2 SAAADI. V was pared by 6 bases and J by 3 bases, with 18 bases between.

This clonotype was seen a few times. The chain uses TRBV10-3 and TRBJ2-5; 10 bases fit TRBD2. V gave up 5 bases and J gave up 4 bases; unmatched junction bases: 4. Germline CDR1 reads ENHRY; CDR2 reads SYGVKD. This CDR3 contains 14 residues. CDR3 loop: CAISLRLAGETQYF. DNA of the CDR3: TGTGCCATCAGTTTAAGACTAGCGGGAGAGACCCAGTACTTC.

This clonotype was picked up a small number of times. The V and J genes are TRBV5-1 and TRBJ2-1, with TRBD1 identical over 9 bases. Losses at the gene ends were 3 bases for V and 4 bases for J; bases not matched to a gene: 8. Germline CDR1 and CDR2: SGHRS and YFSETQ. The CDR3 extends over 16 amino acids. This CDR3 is CASSSSRGQGYNEQFF. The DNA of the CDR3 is TGCGCCAGCAGCTCATCCCGAGGACAGGGGTACAATGAGCAGTTCTTC.

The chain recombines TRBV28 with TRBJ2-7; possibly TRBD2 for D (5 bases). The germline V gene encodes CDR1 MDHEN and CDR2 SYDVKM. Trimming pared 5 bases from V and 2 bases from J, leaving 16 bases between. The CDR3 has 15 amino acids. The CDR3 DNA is TGTGCCAGCAGTGTCGGTAGCGCGGCCCCCTACGAGCAGTACTTC. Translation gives CASSVGSAAPYEQYF.

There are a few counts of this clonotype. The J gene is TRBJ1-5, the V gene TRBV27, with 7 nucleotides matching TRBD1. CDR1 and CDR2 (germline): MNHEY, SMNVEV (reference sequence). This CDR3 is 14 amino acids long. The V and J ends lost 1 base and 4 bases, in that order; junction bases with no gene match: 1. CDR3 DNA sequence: TGTGCCAGCAGTTTATTACAGGGGAATCAGCCCCAGCATTTT. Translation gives CASSLLQGNQPQHF.